Below are 24 T cell receptor beta chains sequenced from a single sample in a study of cytomegalovirus exposure and HLA in healthy donors. A multiplex PCR was run with 60 Vbeta primers and 13 Jbeta primers. The data were produced by immunoSEQ multiplex PCR, yet TCRdb's version contains in-frame clones alone and is incomplete. The sample contains some 130,000 clones, about 80% of which appear only once. Sequences were obtained from PBMCs. The receptor set was obtained from a man aged 18-30 years in good health and CMV-seronegative.

By its share, this clone is medium-sized. Other nucleotide sequences in the sample specify the same CDR3. The chain has TRBV11-2 and TRBJ2-7; 7 nucleotides align to TRBD2. V dropped 0 bases and J dropped 3; count of bases not matched to a gene: 2. The CDR3 consists of 14 residues. In germline, CDR1 is SGHAT, CDR2 FQNNGV. CDR3 protein: CASSLDPSGYEQYV. In DNA, the CDR3 is TGTGCCAGCAGCTTAGATCCTAGCGGCTACGAGCAGTACGTC.

The J gene is TRBJ1-2, the V gene TRBV7-8; 10 nucleotides match TRBD1. CDR3 length: 14 amino acids. V shed 2 bases, J shed 8 bases, and the junction held 5 bases outside the gene matches. Germline CDR1 reads SGHVS; CDR2 reads FQNEAQ. The CDR3 reads CASSLIGQGEGYTF. CDR3 nucleotide sequence: TGTGCCAGCAGCTTAATAGGACAGGGGGAGGGCTACACCTTC. Full variable domain (outside the CDR3, taken from reference TRBV7-8 and TRBJ1-2): GAGVSQSPRYKVAKRGQDVALRCDPISGHVSLFWYQQALGQGPEFLTYFQNEAQLDKSGLPSDRFFAERPEGSVSTLKIQRTQQEDSAVYLCASSLIGQGEGYTFGSGTRLTVV.

The V and J genes are TRBV19 and TRBJ1-5, with TRBD1 matching 10 bases. CDR3 size: 15 residues. The trim removed 6 bases at V and 1 base at J, leaving 3 bases unmatched. Germline CDR1 LNHDA, CDR2 SQIVND (reference sequence). The CDR3 DNA follows: TGTGCCAGTAGGACGGACAGGGGGAGCAATCAGCCCCAGCATTTT. Its translation: CASRTDRGSNQPQHF.

This clone has only a few counts. The CDR3 region has the DNA TGCGCCAGCAGCGCCCAACAGGGGGCAGACGGCTACACCTTC. Its translation is CASSAQQGADGYTF. The chain links TRBV5-1 to TRBJ1-2, with 9 nucleotides matching TRBD1. CDR1 SGHRS and CDR2 YFSETQ come from the germline V gene. The V and J ends lost 4 bases and 8 bases, in that order; junction bases with no gene match: 9. CDR3 length: 14 amino acids.

This chain joins TRBV6-4 and TRBJ1-1; D call uncertain. The CDR3 covers 14 residues. Trimming removed 3 bases at V and 4 bases at J, with 12 bases between. Looked up from germline, CDR1 is MRHNA and CDR2 is SNTAGT. CDR3 sequence reads: CASSEAGSGTEAFF. The CDR3 DNA is TGTGCCAGCAGTGAGGCTGGGAGTGGCACTGAAGCTTTCTTT.

This rearrangement joins TRBV20-1 to TRBJ2-7; TRBD1 matches at 7 bases. The J segment lost 6 bases and the V segment lost 7 bases, leaving 6 bases of the junction unmatched. The CDR3 runs to 11 residues. Germline V gives CDR1 DFQATT, CDR2 SNEGSKA (reference sequence). The CDR3 protein is CSGQGVGEQYF. CDR3 nucleotides: TGCAGTGGGCAGGGGGTGGGCGAGCAGTACTTC.

J is TRBJ2-5 and V is TRBV19, with 7 bases fitting TRBD1. The J call may be in error: the DNA end matches TRBJ2-7 better. The CDR3 is made up of 13 amino acids. Germline loops: CDR1 LNHDA, CDR2 SQIVND (reference sequence). The CDR3 reads CASMDRRSYEQYF. CDR3 DNA sequence: TGTGCCAGCATGGACAGGCGATCCTACGAGCAGTACTTC.

This sequence joins TRBV5-3 and TRBJ2-7, with D possibly matching TRBD2 (5 bases). TRBV5-3 counts as an open reading frame of uncertain function. The CDR3 extends over 16 amino acids. Trimming took off 7 bases at V and 3 bases at J, with 23 bases between the two ends. Here the CDR3 reads CARLAGGPSYGYEQYF. The CDR3 DNA reads TGTGCCAGATTGGCGGGTGGACCTTCATACGGCTACGAGCAGTACTTC.

As for this clone: The sample has other DNA sequences that encode this CDR3 too. V is TRBV29-1 and J is TRBJ1-2; tentative D call: TRBD1 (6 bases). The CDR3 runs 12 residues. In germline, CDR1 is SQVTM, CDR2 ANQGSEA. V was shortened by 3 bases and J by 1 base, with 6 bases between the two germline ends. CDR3 amino acids: CSVDRGNYGYTF. DNA for the CDR3: TGCAGCGTTGACAGGGGTAACTATGGCTACACCTTC.

This sequence joins TRBV9 and TRBJ2-1, with 11 bases fitting TRBD2. The junction had 6 bases not matched to a gene; V was cut back by 3 bases and J by 4 bases. Germline CDR1 SGDLS, CDR2 YYNGEE. The CDR3 length is 16 residues. CDR3 loop: CASSAPGTSGYNEQFF. As DNA, the CDR3 is TGTGCCAGCAGCGCACCCGGGACTAGCGGATACAATGAGCAGTTCTTC.

The chain employs TRBV30 and TRBJ1-5, with a possible D match to TRBD1 (6 bases). The CDR3 consists of 13 residues. Trimming pared 5 bases from V and 7 bases from J, leaving 15 bases between. Per the germline V gene, CDR1 is GTSNPN and CDR2 is SVGIG (reference sequence). CDR3 residues: CAWGGGEGQPQHF. The DNA of the CDR3 is TGTGCCTGGGGGGGCGGGGAGGGGCAGCCCCAGCATTTT.

V is TRBV19 and J is TRBJ2-7, with D uncertain. CDR3 length equals 15 residues. Per germline, CDR1 LNHDA and CDR2 SQIVND (reference sequence). Trimming pared 3 bases from V and 0 bases from J, leaving 12 bases between. CDR3 DNA: TGTGCCAGTAGTATTATGGCAGGAAGCTCCTACGAGCAGTACGTC. Protein sequence: CASSIMAGSSYEQYV.

This rearrangement joins TRBV28 to TRBJ2-5; D possibly corresponds to TRBD1 (6 bases). The germline V gene encodes CDR1 MDHEN and CDR2 SYDVKM. CDR3 length: 16 residues. Trimming left V 6 bases short and J 2 bases short, with 19 bases between. The DNA for the CDR3 is TGTGCCAGCAGCACCTCAGGGGCGGAGCCTCAAGAGACCCAGTACTTC. It specifies CASSTSGAEPQETQYF.

The count of this clone is one. The chain links TRBV28 to TRBJ2-7; perhaps TRBD1 as D (6 bases). Between the trimmed V and J ends, which lost 5 bases and 3 bases, there was a span of 11 bases. CDR1 is MDHEN, CDR2 SYDVKM, per germline. The CDR3 runs to 13 residues. The CDR3 coding sequence is TGTGCCAGCAGTATTGGACAGTACTACGAGCAGTACTTC. Translated, it gives CASSIGQYYEQYF.

This chain joins TRBV7-2 and TRBJ2-5; D is perhaps TRBD1 (5 bases). Germline-derived CDR1 and CDR2 are SGHTA and FQGNSA. The V gene lost 3 bases and the J gene lost 2 bases, with 7 bases spanning the gap. The CDR3 consists of 13 residues. The CDR3 nucleotides are TGTGCCAGCAGCTTGAACAGGCAAGAGACCCAGTACTTC. This encodes CASSLNRQETQYF.

This chain links TRBV4-3 with TRBJ2-1; D is undetermined. This CDR3 comprises 13 residues. Germline V gene sequence: CDR1 LGHNA, CDR2 YSLEER. Trimming took 0 bases from V and 7 from J, leaving 7 bases between them. The CDR3 reads CASSQDTVNEQFF. In DNA form, the CDR3 reads TGCGCCAGCAGCCAAGATACAGTGAATGAGCAGTTCTTC.

This clone is medium-sized in the sample. The chain has TRBV4-1 and TRBJ1-5; unclear D gene. The CDR3 contains 15 residues. Looked up from germline, CDR1 is MGHRA and CDR2 is YSYEKL. V was pared by 2 bases and J by 0 bases, with 8 bases between. CDR3 nucleotides: TGCGCCAGCAGCCAACTAACAGATAGCAATCAGCCCCAGCATTTT. Protein: CASSQLTDSNQPQHF.

The V gene is TRBV6-5, the J gene TRBJ1-3; possible D gene TRBD1, 6 bases. Germline assignment: CDR1 MNHEY and CDR2 SVGAGI. The V and J ends lost 2 bases and 5 bases respectively, with 13 bases between them. There are 15 residues in the CDR3. CDR3 protein: CASSYEQGQRNTIYF. CDR3 sequence (DNA): TGTGCCAGCAGTTACGAGCAGGGGCAGCGAAACACCATATATTTT.

The rearrangement uses TRBV7-3 and TRBJ2-7; D possibly corresponds to TRBD1 (6 bases). V lost 1 base and J 2 bases, leaving 15 bases between the germline ends. The CDR3 loop spans 16 amino acids. Germline V gives CDR1 SGHTA, CDR2 FQGTGA. CDR3 sequence reads: CASSLIWGQVPYEQYF. In nucleotides, the CDR3 is TGTGCCAGCAGCTTAATTTGGGGACAAGTCCCCTACGAGCAGTACTTC.

The CDR3 protein is CASSVAGGYNEQFF. In nucleotides, the CDR3 is TGTGCCAGTAGTGTAGCGGGAGGTTACAATGAGCAGTTCTTC. V is TRBV19 and J is TRBJ2-1; TRBD2 agrees at 10 bases. With V trimmed by 5 bases and J by 4 bases, 2 bases remained unmatched. Germline V gives CDR1 LNHDA, CDR2 SQIVND (reference sequence). The CDR3 extends over 14 amino acids.

J is TRBJ2-3 and V is TRBV4-2; the D is unclear. The CDR3 is 14 amino acids. Germline V gene data show CDR1 as LGHNA and CDR2 as YNFKEQ. V was pared by 1 base and J by 1 base, with 6 bases between. CDR3 coding DNA: TGTGCCAGCAGCCAAGGTCTAGGCACAGATACGCAGTATTTT. Its translation: CASSQGLGTDTQYF.

Concerning this clone itself: This CDR3 fails to terminate in the conserved phenylalanine or tryptophan, so it likely reflects a read error. This chain connects TRBV5-1 to TRBJ1-2; TRBD1 aligns across 7 bases. Germline loops: CDR1 SGHRS, CDR2 YFSETQ. This CDR3 has 15 residues. The V and J ends lost 4 bases and 6 bases, in that order; junction bases with no gene match: 12. Here the CDR3 DNA reads TGCGCCAGCAGCCTCCGGACAGGAGACTTGAATGGCTACACCGTC. Amino acids: CASSLRTGDLNGYTV.

The rearrangement links TRBV30 to TRBJ2-3, with D perhaps matching TRBD2 (5 bases). There are 15 residues in the CDR3. Per germline, CDR1 GTSNPN and CDR2 SVGIG (reference sequence). V lost 0 bases, J lost 6 bases, and 16 bases lay in between. The CDR3 DNA reads as TGTGCCTGGAGTGTTGGCGGCCAGGAGCGGGATACGCAGTATTTT. This gives the protein CAWSVGGQERDTQYF.

The chain recombines TRBV7-2 with TRBJ2-1, with 8 positions matching TRBD2. There are 16 residues in the CDR3. CDR1 SGHTA and CDR2 FQGNSA come from the germline V gene. The V and J ends lost 5 bases and 6 bases, in that order; junction bases with no gene match: 12. The CDR3 loop is CASSRTGGAGGNEQFF. The DNA for the CDR3 is TGTGCCAGCAGCCGGACGGGTGGTGCGGGAGGCAATGAGCAGTTCTTC.